The clone carrying this T cell receptor (beta chain) was seen once. The sample comes from a study of Graves' ophthalmopathy and Graves' hyperthyroidism. The sequenced template was RNA, covering the TCR beta CDR3 region. Following a first-round RT-PCR that used HTBI primers, a second-round multiplex PCR was carried out. TCRdb itself ran the multiplex PCR reads through MiXCR, one entry per CDR3 protein. The table records over 45,000 distinct CDR3 sequences, over 40% of them present only once. This clonotype was sampled from an adult man with Graves' ophthalmopathy. The sample was peripheral blood.

CDR3 DNA: TGTGCCATACTTAGCGGAGGGGCCTCCTACGAGCAGTACTTC. Translated, it gives CAILSGGASYEQYF. The V call is TRBV9, the J call TRBJ2-7; D is perhaps TRBD2 (6 bases). The CDR3 length is 14 residues. CDR1 is SGDLS and CDR2 is YYNGEE in the germline V gene. V was shortened by 9 bases and J by 0 bases, with 16 bases between the two germline ends.